These 7 T cell receptor beta chains were all obtained from the same sample, sequenced in a study of T cells in Graves' hyperthyroidism and ophthalmopathy. Amplified regions were TCR beta CDR3 sequences from RNA transcripts. The TCR CDR3 was amplified in a first-round RT-PCR using the HTBI primer set. One entry per CDR3 protein results from TCRdb running MiXCR on the multiplex PCR reads. The sample contains hundreds of thousands of distinct CDR3 sequences, about a sixth of which appear only once. Sequencing was done on a sample of blood. The receptors stem from a woman aged 18-29 years with Graves' hyperthyroidism.

Only one count was recorded for this clonotype. The rearrangement uses TRBV20-1 and TRBJ2-5; D gene ambiguous. The CDR3 sequence is 13 residues long. CDR1 and CDR2 (germline): DFQATT, SNEGSKA (reference sequence). V gave up 1 base and J gave up 0 bases, with 6 bases separating them. The CDR3 spells CSARAPHQETQYF. The CDR3 bases are TGCAGTGCTAGAGCGCCACACCAAGAGACCCAGTACTTC.

In its sample, this clonotype was seen many times. The rearrangement joins TRBV19 to TRBJ1-1, with a tentative D call TRBD1 (6 bases). With 6 bases removed from V and 10 bases from J, the gap between germline ends came to 6 bases. The length of the CDR3 is 9 residues. Germline assignment: CDR1 LNHDA and CDR2 SQIVND (reference sequence). This CDR3 reads CASRQGAFF. CDR3 coding DNA: TGTGCCAGTAGACAGGGAGCTTTCTTT.

This chain links TRBV3-1 with TRBJ2-1; a possible D gene is TRBD1 (5 bases). From germline, CDR1 is LGHDT and CDR2 YNNKEL (reference sequence). V gave up 3 bases and J gave up 12 bases, with 18 bases separating them. This CDR3 is 14 amino acids long. CDR3 sequence: CASSQGWTTERQFF. As DNA, the CDR3 is TGTGCCAGCAGCCAGGGGTGGACAACTGAAAGGCAGTTCTTC.

This clonotype showed up many times. The chain recombines TRBV7-2 with TRBJ1-1, with D possibly being TRBD1 (5 bases). V was shortened by 3 bases and J by 7 bases, with 12 bases between the two germline ends. The CDR3 is 13 residues long. Per the germline V gene, CDR1 is SGHTA and CDR2 is FQGNSA. CDR3 in amino acids: CASSFRQPFEAFF. The CDR3 DNA is TGTGCCAGCAGCTTTCGACAGCCTTTTGAAGCTTTCTTT.

The gene calls are TRBV18 and TRBJ1-3; unclear D gene. Trimming shortened V by 1 base and J by 4 bases, and 11 bases separated the two germline ends. CDR1 and CDR2 from the germline V gene are KGHSH and LQKENI. This CDR3 region has 15 residues. CDR3: CASSPRITAGNTIYF. The CDR3 nucleotides are TGTGCCAGCTCACCACGAATAACAGCGGGAAACACCATATATTTT.

This clonotype has a handful of counts. The rearrangement uses TRBV4-1 and TRBJ1-1; tentative D call: TRBD1 (6 bases). Germline CDR1 and CDR2: MGHRA and YSYEKL. Trimming left V 0 bases short and J 7 bases short, with 12 bases between. This CDR3 is 14 amino acids long. DNA for the CDR3: TGCGCCAGCAGCCAAGACCCCCGGGACAATGAAGCTTTCTTT. Translation gives CASSQDPRDNEAFF.

The gene calls are TRBV19 and TRBJ1-5; D not resolved. The V end lost 3 bases, the J end lost 4 bases, and 13 bases lay between the germline ends. The CDR3 contains 15 residues. Germline V CDR1 and CDR2: LNHDA, SQIVND (reference sequence). Here the CDR3 DNA reads TGTGCCAGTAGTATTGGATCAGCACGTAATCAGCCCCAGCATTTT. This codes for CASSIGSARNQPQHF.